A selection of T cell receptor beta chains follows, all from one sample in a study of cytomegalovirus exposure and HLA in healthy donors. Generated by immunoSEQ multiplex PCR, the TCRdb table keeps only in-frame clones and is missing some. The sample shows 150,000 to 200,000 clones, 70% to 80% of them seen only once. The sample consisted of PBMCs. The receptors were sampled from a man aged 30-40 years in good health and CMV-seronegative. CDR3s include the opening cysteine and the closing phenylalanine or tryptophan. Each record gives: D gene, V gene, J gene, CDR3 protein. D genes are given only for firm matches.

TRBD1	TRBV30	TRBJ1-2	CAWTGGADYGYTF
TRBD1	TRBV28	TRBJ2-7	CASRTGNYEQYF
TRBD2	TRBV11-2	TRBJ2-5	CASSLGAGGLRETQYF
TRBD1	TRBV6-5	TRBJ1-2	CATRTGPYGYTF
TRBD1	TRBV6-1	TRBJ2-1	CASSEGDRIRGNEQFF
TRBD1	TRBV28	TRBJ2-6	CASSVGTAKSLSGANVLTF
TRBD1	TRBV7-9	TRBJ2-1	CASSLGQGDYNEQFF
-	TRBV19	TRBJ1-5	CASSMGRYGNQPQHF
TRBD1	TRBV5-1	TRBJ2-2	CASSLFGTDNTGELFF
TRBD2	TRBV9	TRBJ2-1	CASSVRTSGKEQFF
TRBD2	TRBV7-3	TRBJ2-1	CASSPLAGGWNEQFF
TRBD1	TRBV5-1	TRBJ1-4	CASSEGTGTNNEKLFF
-	TRBV28	TRBJ1-5	CASSSLNQPQHF
-	TRBV7-7	-	CASSLAVSYEQYF
-	TRBV5-1	TRBJ1-6	CASSLESNSPLHF
TRBD1	TRBV7-6	TRBJ2-7	CASSPLPGDRGLYEQYF
TRBD2	TRBV27	TRBJ2-3	CASSRATLAGPSDTQYF
-	TRBV11-2	TRBJ2-3	CASRSPGTDTQYF
-	TRBV4-1	TRBJ2-7	CASSQSGSAAALNYEQYF
-	TRBV9	TRBJ1-5	CASSRLPRGDQPQHF
TRBD1	TRBV6-1	TRBJ1-2	CASATYRGPLGYTF
-	TRBV7-9	TRBJ2-7	CASSSNREGGSYEQYF
TRBD2	TRBV5-1	TRBJ2-5	CASRLEGTSIETQYF
-	TRBV5-8	TRBJ1-4	CASSLGRIPTNEKLFF
-	TRBV9	TRBJ2-3	CASSVVAVDPRGDTQYF
-	TRBV7-9	TRBJ1-2	CASSSQLSLQGTYGYTF
-	TRBV7-3	TRBJ1-1	CASSSSGGLVNTEAFF
TRBD1	TRBV10-3	TRBJ1-2	CAISGETGYGYTF
TRBD1	TRBV4-1	TRBJ2-1	CASSRKETGNYNEQFF
TRBD1	TRBV4-2	TRBJ1-2	CASSQVWQGADGYTF
-	TRBV27	TRBJ1-2	CASSSRGSLYGYTF
-	TRBV28	TRBJ1-1	CASSLPSRFITEAFF
-	TRBV27	TRBJ1-5	CASSPTAYQPQHF
-	TRBV27	TRBJ2-1	CASSLNGYEQFF
-	TRBV7-9	TRBJ2-7	CASSLLLGGYEQYF
TRBD2	TRBV5-6	TRBJ2-1	CASSRRTSGSSYNEQFF
-	TRBV5-1	TRBJ2-1	CASSPQDSSYNEQFF
-	TRBV7-9	TRBJ2-7	CASSLSGEQYF
TRBD1	TRBV9	TRBJ2-7	CASSADTRGSKQYF
-	TRBV9	TRBJ2-5	CASSVDGSEKETQYF
TRBD1	TRBV4-1	TRBJ2-5	CASSPRTGTQETQYF
-	TRBV2	TRBJ2-7	CASSGQIPFEQYF
-	TRBV18	-	CASSPPPGSYEQYF
-	TRBV6-5	TRBJ2-1	CASSLPGPPNEQFF
TRBD2	TRBV7-3	TRBJ2-1	CASSPGLAAYNEQFF
TRBD1	TRBV6-6	TRBJ1-1	CASSYSIEQGRTEAFF
-	TRBV6-5	TRBJ2-6	CASSPTGTGANVLTF
-	TRBV5-1	TRBJ2-7	CASSLGTPYEQYF
TRBD2	TRBV7-3	TRBJ2-1	CASSLGGTIRSYNEQFF
-	TRBV6-4	TRBJ1-1	CASSDSDRNTEAFF